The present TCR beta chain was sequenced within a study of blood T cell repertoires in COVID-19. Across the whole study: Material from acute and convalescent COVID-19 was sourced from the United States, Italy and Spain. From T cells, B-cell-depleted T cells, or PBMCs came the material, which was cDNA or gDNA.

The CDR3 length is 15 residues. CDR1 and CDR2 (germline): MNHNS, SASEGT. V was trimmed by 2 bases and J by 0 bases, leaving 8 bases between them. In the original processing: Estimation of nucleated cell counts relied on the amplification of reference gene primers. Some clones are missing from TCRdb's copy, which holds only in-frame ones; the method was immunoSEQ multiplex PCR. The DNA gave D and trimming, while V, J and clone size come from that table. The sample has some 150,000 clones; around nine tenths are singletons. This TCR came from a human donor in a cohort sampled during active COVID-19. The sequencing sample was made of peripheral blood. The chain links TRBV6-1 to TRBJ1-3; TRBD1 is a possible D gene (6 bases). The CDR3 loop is CASSETGSSGNTIYF. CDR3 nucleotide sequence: TGTGCCAGCAGTGAAACAGGGAGCTCTGGAAACACCATATATTTT.